The following is a TCR beta chain sequence with its context. The sample comes from a study of T cell responses to AZD1222 COVID-19 vaccine. Germline loops: CDR1 ENHRY, CDR2 SYGVKD. The CDR3 extends over 16 amino acids. V lost 3 bases, J lost 0 bases, and 12 bases lay in between. The protocol was immunoSEQ multiplex PCR, while the TCRdb copy is restricted to in-frame clones and leaves out a portion. The sample yields around 160,000 clones, approximately 78% seen once. The clonotype comes from an adult in good health. The chain carries TRBV10-3 and TRBJ1-5; no reliable D call. The material was peripheral blood, obtained on day 0 of MenACWY control vaccination. The CDR3 bases are TGTGCCATCAGTGAAGCGGGCCTCTATAGCAATCAGCCCCAGCATTTT. Translating gives CAISEAGLYSNQPQHF.